These T cell receptor beta chains were read from a single sample in a study of T cell responses to AZD1222 COVID-19 vaccine. Here immunoSEQ multiplex PCR was the method, and the copy in TCRdb shows in-frame clones only, minus some. This sample has 200,000 to 250,000 clones, with approximately 94% found just once. The sample here was peripheral blood, taken on day 0 of MenACWY control vaccination. The receptors shown here come from an adult in good health. Each CDR3 is given with its conserved first and last residue. Each record gives: V gene, clone size, J gene, D gene, CDR3 protein, CDR3 DNA. A D gene is named only where the DNA matches it firmly. Expanded clones get a size class; other rows say once, few or many, or leave the size out.

V: TRBV11-2; size: .; J: TRBJ2-4; D: .; CDR3: CASSLVVAGAGAGDIQYF; DNA: TGTGCCAGCAGCTTAGTGGTTGCTGGGGCGGGGGCCGGGGACATTCAGTACTTC
V: TRBV19; size: .; J: TRBJ1-5; D: TRBD1; CDR3: CASSIGQGVNQPQHF; DNA: TGTGCCAGTAGTATCGGACAGGGGGTAAATCAGCCCCAGCATTTT
V: TRBV5-8; size: .; J: TRBJ1-1; D: .; CDR3: CASSFTPNTEAFF; DNA: TGTGCCAGCAGCTTCACACCGAACACTGAAGCTTTCTTT
V: TRBV30; size: .; J: TRBJ1-5; D: .; CDR3: CAWSVTQVNQPQHF; DNA: TGTGCCTGGAGTGTAACGCAGGTCAATCAGCCCCAGCATTTT
V: TRBV5-5; size: .; J: TRBJ2-5; D: TRBD1; CDR3: CASSMGQIETQYF; DNA: TGTGCCAGCAGCATGGGACAGATAGAGACCCAGTACTTC
V: TRBV28; size: .; J: TRBJ1-5; D: TRBD1; CDR3: CASTLDRVNQPQHF; DNA: TGTGCCAGCACCCTGGACAGGGTTAATCAGCCCCAGCATTTT
V: TRBV29-1; size: .; J: TRBJ1-2; D: .; CDR3: CSVGEQNAGGYTF; DNA: TGCAGCGTTGGGGAACAGAACGCGGGTGGCTACACCTTC
V: TRBV6-5; size: .; J: TRBJ1-6; D: .; CDR3: CASRANSPLHF; DNA: TGTGCCAGCAGGGCGAATTCACCCCTCCACTTT
V: TRBV2; size: .; J: TRBJ1-6; D: .; CDR3: CASTVDHNSPLHF; DNA: TGTGCCAGCACAGTGGACCATAATTCACCCCTCCACTTT
V: TRBV7-2; size: .; J: TRBJ2-1; D: .; CDR3: CASREGRGSNEQFF; DNA: TGTGCCAGCAGGGAGGGCCGGGGCAGCAATGAGCAGTTCTTC
V: TRBV12-3/TRBV12-4; size: .; J: TRBJ1-1; D: .; CDR3: CASIVSHTEAFF; DNA: TGTGCCAGCATCGTCTCCCACACTGAAGCTTTCTTT
V: TRBV7-9; size: .; J: TRBJ2-1; D: .; CDR3: CASRFQGRGEQFF; DNA: TGTGCCAGCAGATTCCAGGGGCGGGGTGAGCAGTTCTTC
V: TRBV30; size: few; J: TRBJ2-4; D: .; CDR3: CAWNSGISKNIQYF; DNA: TGTGCCTGGAACTCAGGCATCTCCAAAAACATTCAGTACTTC
V: TRBV5-1; size: once; J: TRBJ1-1; D: TRBD1; CDR3: CASSSDRGGTEAFF; DNA: TGCGCCAGCAGCTCGGACAGGGGAGGTACTGAAGCTTTCTTT
V: TRBV6-5; size: .; J: TRBJ2-7; D: .; CDR3: CARAPALLSYEQYF; DNA: TGTGCCAGGGCCCCGGCCCTGCTCTCCTACGAGCAGTACTTC
V: TRBV2; size: .; J: TRBJ2-1; D: .; CDR3: CASREQAGSYNEQFF; DNA: TGTGCCAGCAGGGAACAGGCCGGCTCCTACAATGAGCAGTTCTTC
V: TRBV5-5; size: .; J: TRBJ1-2; D: .; CDR3: CASSLALTVSNYGYTF; DNA: TGTGCCAGCAGCTTGGCCTTGACTGTTTCTAACTATGGCTACACCTTC
V: TRBV5-5; size: .; J: TRBJ1-5; D: .; CDR3: CASSTRDRGGQPQHF; DNA: TGTGCCAGCAGCACTCGGGACCGAGGGGGTCAGCCCCAGCATTTT
V: TRBV19; size: .; J: TRBJ1-2; D: .; CDR3: CASRATGNYGYTF; DNA: TGTGCCAGTAGAGCTACAGGAAACTATGGCTACACCTTC
V: TRBV28; size: .; J: TRBJ2-2; D: TRBD1; CDR3: CASSQGQFANTGELFF; DNA: TGTGCCAGCAGTCAGGGACAGTTCGCGAACACCGGGGAGCTGTTTTTT
V: TRBV6-1; size: few; J: TRBJ1-5; D: .; CDR3: CASSDQKGGSQPQHF; DNA: TGTGCCAGCAGTGACCAAAAGGGGGGAAGTCAGCCCCAGCATTTT
V: TRBV2; size: .; J: TRBJ1-1; D: .; CDR3: CASSELQGYGAFF; DNA: TGTGCCAGCAGTGAATTACAGGGCTATGGAGCTTTCTTT
V: TRBV18; size: .; J: TRBJ1-1; D: TRBD1; CDR3: CASSLGQGAAFF; DNA: TGTGCCAGCTCCCTTGGACAGGGGGCGGCTTTCTTT
V: TRBV5-1; size: .; J: TRBJ1-3; D: .; CDR3: CASSLAGENTIYF; DNA: TGCGCCAGCAGCTTGGCAGGGGAAAACACCATATATTTT
V: TRBV7-9; size: .; J: TRBJ1-1; D: .; CDR3: CASSAETPNTEAFF; DNA: TGTGCCAGCAGCGCCGAGACACCAAACACTGAAGCTTTCTTT
V: TRBV27; size: .; J: TRBJ1-1; D: TRBD1; CDR3: CASSPRQGRANTEAFF; DNA: TGTGCCAGCAGTCCGCGACAGGGTCGAGCGAACACTGAAGCTTTCTTT
V: TRBV4-1; size: .; J: TRBJ2-7; D: .; CDR3: CASSQGPDSSYEQYF; DNA: TGCGCCAGCAGCCAAGGTCCCGACAGCTCATACGAGCAGTACTTC
V: TRBV9; size: .; J: TRBJ2-2; D: TRBD1; CDR3: CASSEGQGNGELFF; DNA: TGTGCCAGCAGCGAGGGACAGGGGAACGGGGAGCTGTTTTTT
V: TRBV6-5; size: .; J: TRBJ1-4; D: TRBD1; CDR3: CASREGQGREKLFF; DNA: TGTGCCAGCAGAGAGGGACAGGGGAGGGAAAAACTGTTTTTT
V: TRBV12-5; size: .; J: TRBJ1-4; D: TRBD1; CDR3: CASGGQGAKLFF; DNA: TGTGCTAGTGGCGGACAGGGGGCCAAACTGTTTTTT
V: TRBV15; size: .; J: TRBJ1-1; D: .; CDR3: CATSRAQGMNTEAFF; DNA: TGTGCCACCAGCAGAGCTCAGGGCATGAACACTGAAGCTTTCTTT
V: TRBV5-1; size: .; J: TRBJ2-1; D: TRBD2; CDR3: CASSFTGTSGYNEQFF; DNA: TGCGCCAGCAGCTTTACCGGGACTAGCGGCTACAATGAGCAGTTCTTC
V: TRBV6-2/TRBV6-3; size: .; J: TRBJ2-2; D: .; CDR3: CASSTGPRTGELFF; DNA: TGTGCCAGCAGTACAGGTCCGCGTACCGGGGAGCTGTTTTTT
V: TRBV5-1; size: .; J: TRBJ2-1; D: .; CDR3: CASSEGGIYNEQFF; DNA: TGCGCCAGCAGCGAGGGGGGAATTTACAATGAGCAGTTCTTC
V: TRBV6-2/TRBV6-3; size: .; J: TRBJ2-3; D: TRBD1; CDR3: CASSYGQARADTQYF; DNA: TGTGCCAGCAGTTACGGACAGGCGAGGGCAGATACGCAGTATTTT
V: TRBV5-6; size: .; J: TRBJ1-3; D: .; CDR3: CASSWRHPGQTGNTIYF; DNA: TGTGCCAGCAGCTGGAGACATCCGGGCCAAACGGGAAACACCATATATTTT
V: TRBV30; size: .; J: TRBJ1-2; D: .; CDR3: CAWSVNNYGYTF; DNA: TGTGCCTGGAGTGTAAATAACTATGGCTACACCTTC
V: TRBV5-5; size: .; J: TRBJ1-6; D: .; CDR3: CASSFSYGGSPLHF; DNA: TGTGCCAGCAGCTTCAGCTATGGGGGTTCACCCCTCCACTTT
V: TRBV3-1/TRBV3-2; size: .; J: TRBJ1-1; D: TRBD1; CDR3: CASSQGRTGGPPAFF; DNA: TGTGCCAGCAGCCAAGGTCGCACAGGGGGCCCACCGGCTTTCTTT
V: TRBV5-1; size: .; J: TRBJ1-1; D: .; CDR3: CASSLGYRNTEAFF; DNA: TGCGCCAGCAGCTTGGGGTACAGGAACACTGAAGCTTTCTTT
V: TRBV30; size: .; J: TRBJ1-2; D: TRBD1; CDR3: CAWSLMGQGVFGYTF; DNA: TGTGCCTGGAGTCTGATGGGACAGGGAGTTTTTGGCTACACCTTC
V: TRBV19; size: .; J: TRBJ1-4; D: TRBD1; CDR3: CAAGTGVEKLFF; DNA: TGTGCCGCAGGGACAGGGGTTGAAAAACTGTTTTTT
V: TRBV6-5; size: .; J: TRBJ1-1; D: .; CDR3: CASSYGELRDTEAFF; DNA: TGTGCCAGCAGTTACGGGGAGTTACGCGACACTGAAGCTTTCTTT
V: TRBV9; size: .; J: TRBJ1-2; D: .; CDR3: CASSVGSGRLGYTF; DNA: TGTGCCAGCAGCGTAGGGTCAGGGAGGTTGGGCTACACCTTC
V: TRBV30; size: once; J: TRBJ2-2; D: TRBD1; CDR3: CAWSLQGVGELFF; DNA: TGTGCCTGGAGTTTACAGGGGGTCGGGGAGCTGTTTTTT
V: TRBV18; size: .; J: TRBJ1-1; D: .; CDR3: CASSDKQLNTEAFF; DNA: TGTGCCAGCTCCGACAAACAGCTGAACACTGAAGCTTTCTTT